This T cell receptor beta chain appears in the sequencing data of a study of vaccination and CD4 T cells after COVID-19. Study results and caveats: Although the median of SARS-CoV-2-reactive clonotypes rose from about 20 to 38, the change was not significant.

Regarding this clonotype: Antigen: not known.

TCRdb analysed the PCR reads with MiXCR anew, one entry per CDR3 protein. The sample comprises around 15,000 distinct CDR3 sequences, 66% of which are singletons, and roughly 1.1% rests with the top ten. The ends were cut back, 3 bases at V and 3 bases at J, with 6 bases in the middle. Germline values: CDR1 MDHEN, CDR2 SYDVKM. The CDR3 consists of 13 residues. The sequences come from CD4+ T cells from blood, collected after SARS-CoV-2 vaccination. The chain links TRBV28 to TRBJ1-5; D is ambiguous. The origin of this receptor is a human donor who had recovered from COVID-19. CDR3 nucleotide sequence: TGTGCCAGCAGTTTCGGGGTCAATCAGCCCCAGCATTTT. It codes for CASSFGVNQPQHF.